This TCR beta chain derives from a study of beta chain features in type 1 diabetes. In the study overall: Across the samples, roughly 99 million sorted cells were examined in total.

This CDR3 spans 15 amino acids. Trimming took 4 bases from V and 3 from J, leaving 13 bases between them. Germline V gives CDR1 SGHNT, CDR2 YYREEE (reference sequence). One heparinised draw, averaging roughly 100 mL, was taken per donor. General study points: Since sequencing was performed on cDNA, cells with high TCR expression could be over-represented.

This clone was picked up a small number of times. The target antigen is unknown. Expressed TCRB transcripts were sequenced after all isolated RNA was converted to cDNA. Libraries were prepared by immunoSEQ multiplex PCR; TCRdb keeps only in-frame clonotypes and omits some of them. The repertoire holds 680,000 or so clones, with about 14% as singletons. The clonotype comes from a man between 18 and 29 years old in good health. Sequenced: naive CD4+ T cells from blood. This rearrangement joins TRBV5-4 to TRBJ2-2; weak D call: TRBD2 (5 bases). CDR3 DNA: TGTGCCAGCAGCGTGAGGGCCCTTCACACCGGGGAGCTGTTTTTT. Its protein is CASSVRALHTGELFF. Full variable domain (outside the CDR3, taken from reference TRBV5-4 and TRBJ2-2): ETGVTQSPTHLIKTRGQQVTLRCSSQSGHNTVSWYQQALGQGPQFIFQYYREEENGRGNFPPRFSGLQFPNYSSELNVNALELDDSALYLCASSVRALHTGELFFGEGSRLTVL.